This is a list of T cell receptor beta chains from one sample in a study of blood T cell repertoires in COVID-19. Clones were sequenced by immunoSEQ multiplex PCR, and TCRdb holds only the in-frame ones, with some missing. The table lists some 300,000 clones, about nine tenths of them singletons. What was sequenced was PBMCs or T cells enriched from blood (not recorded which). These receptors were taken from a woman aged 40-49 years who had recovered from COVID-19. Each CDR3 is given without its conserved first and last residue. Only part of the rows carry a size: once, few, many, or a class if the clone is expanded.

V,size,CDR3
TRBV27,NA,ASSWGQSNSYEQY
TRBV7-9,NA,ASSNRDRVSPLH
TRBV18,NA,ASSPDRLYGYT
TRBV7-6,NA,ASSLDAGEISGEQY
TRBV3-1/TRBV3-2,NA,ASSLSPGFDGYT
TRBV5-6,NA,ASSLGGFLTGGAAGYT
TRBV6-5,NA,ASSRRGSGNTIY
TRBV19,many,ASSLISGTASSYNSPLH
TRBV4-2,few,ASSQDPGTGGFGYT
TRBV30,once,AWSPGQSYEQY
TRBV4-1,NA,ASSQVGSGGHSGNTIY
TRBV28,NA,ASSTPGQGYGYT
TRBV9,NA,ASSDAPDRGRDEQY